This TCR beta chain is drawn from a study of cytomegalovirus exposure and HLA in healthy donors. Of note for this clone: Antigen: not known.

Study-level findings and limits: An analysis was carried out later, and it reportedly showed fewer N-insertions in an Asian-associated ancestry cluster than the approximately 670-donor mean. The analysis excluded some indistinguishable V segments, including TRBV6-2 and TRBV6-3. In an earlier analysis, most TCR beta V segments were productive about 90% or about 30% of the time. Later analysis found that TCR beta chains associated with HLA were more clonally expanded than other, equally common chains.

Germline loops: CDR1 SNHLY, CDR2 FYNNEI. This CDR3 is 12 amino acids long. The trim removed 3 bases at V and 15 bases at J, leaving 8 bases unmatched. The PCR had 60 Vbeta and 13 Jbeta primers. The repertoire was sequenced with immunoSEQ multiplex PCR; TCRdb's copy has only in-frame clones and lacks some. Among approximately 110,000 clones listed, around 64% were seen once. The gene calls are TRBV2 and TRBJ2-1, with 7 bases matching TRBD1. The sample taken for sequencing was PBMCs. The receptor's source is a woman between 25 and 40 years old in good health and CMV-seronegative. The CDR3 region has the DNA TGTGCCAGCAGTGACAGGGGGTATAATCCGTTCTTC. Protein product: CASSDRGYNPFF.